The present entry profiles one TCR beta chain with its context. Per germline, CDR1 LNHNV and CDR2 YYDKDF (reference sequence). V was pared by 3 bases and J by 0 bases, with 1 base of the junction left unmatched. The length of the CDR3 is 16 residues. This specimen belongs to a study of cytomegalovirus exposure and HLA in healthy donors. In the study overall: Previous work identified roughly 110 million unique TCR beta sequences from some 170 million T cells.

A multiplex PCR was run with 60 Vbeta primers and 13 Jbeta primers. Produced via immunoSEQ multiplex PCR; TCRdb's table is partial and in-frame only. This sample yields about 250,000 clones, of which 85% to 95% are seen a single time; 1.5% to 2% belongs to the top ten. The TCR was taken from a girl aged 2-9 years in good health and CMV-seronegative. Sequenced: PBMCs. The V gene is TRBV15, the J gene TRBJ2-2, with TRBD1 matching 10 bases. The chain's CDR3 is CATSSDRGPNTGELFF. The DNA of the CDR3 is TGTGCCACCAGCAGTGACAGGGGGCCGAACACCGGGGAGCTGTTTTTT.